The clone carrying this T cell receptor beta chain was counted between two and nine times. This sample stems from a study of patients and donors after allogeneic stem cell transplantation. From the RT-PCR reads, TCRdb called clonotypes with MiXCR, one entry per CDR3 protein. Of hundreds of thousands of distinct CDR3 sequences in the sample, roughly 16% were seen once. In germline, CDR1 is MNHEY, CDR2 SMNVEV (reference sequence). The CDR3 runs 18 residues. V lost 2 bases and J lost 2, with 20 bases in between. The receptor was derived from a human donor who was either an allogeneic HSCT recipient or a stem cell or donor lymphocyte infusion donor (not recorded which). It is not recorded whose cells these are; they may come from a transplant donor. Material for sequencing was blood, either unsorted or a sorted T cell fraction (not recorded which). V and J are TRBV27 and TRBJ2-3, with D uncertain. In DNA, the CDR3 is TGTGCCAGCAGTTTAAGTCTGTATTGGCTTTCACTCACAGATACGCAGTATTTT. It is translated as CASSLSLYWLSLTDTQYF.